This T cell receptor beta chain emerged from a study of radiation and T cells in renal cell carcinoma. Study overall: Nephrectomy followed 15 Gy stereotactic body radiation by 4 weeks. Study findings and constraints: Without pretreatment biopsies, baseline tumor clonotype presence was undetermined.

TCRdb's table, derived via immunoSEQ multiplex PCR, lists solely in-frame clones and lacks some. The sample contains about 130,000 clones, 80% to 85% of which appear only once. Time point specified: baseline pretreatment blood. The treatment is: 15 Gy SBRT to primary tumor, nephrectomy 4 weeks later. The patient's renal cell carcinoma had clear cell pathology. This CDR3 is 14 amino acids long. The germline gives CDR1 MNHEY, CDR2 SMNVEV (reference sequence). Deletions cut 2 bases from V and 0 bases from J, with 5 bases between. Remarks on this clone: Its matching antigen is unknown.

The clonotype was recovered from a woman aged 60-75 years with renal cell carcinoma. V and J are TRBV27 and TRBJ1-5; D not resolved. The sequences come from blood, collected from a patient whose treatment included radiotherapy and nephrectomy. This CDR3 is CASSLGYSNQPQHF. The CDR3 DNA is TGTGCCAGCAGTTTAGGCTATAGCAATCAGCCCCAGCATTTT.